The 26 T cell receptor beta chains presented below share a single source sample, sequenced in a study of radiation and T cells in renal cell carcinoma. Specified time point: baseline pretreatment blood. The treatment was: 15 Gy SBRT to primary tumor, nephrectomy 4 weeks later. Sequenced by immunoSEQ multiplex PCR; TCRdb stores in-frame clones only, minus some. The sample lists 130,000 to 150,000 clones; 88% were seen once. This specimen was blood, taken from a patient whose treatment included radiotherapy and nephrectomy. These receptors were collected from a woman aged 65 to 85 with renal cell carcinoma.

The chain joins TRBV7-9 to TRBJ1-4; 10 bases agree with TRBD1. V lost 5 bases, J lost 7 bases, and 10 bases stayed unmatched. The CDR3 length is 16 residues. Germline V gene lookup returns CDR1 SEHNR and CDR2 FQNEAQ (reference sequence). The DNA of the CDR3 is TGTGCCAGCAGCCCGACAGGGGGCGCTGGAGGTGAAAAACTGTTTTTT. It codes for CASSPTGGAGGEKLFF.

CDR3 residues: CASSLGVYNSPLHF. The CDR3 DNA follows: TGTGCCAGCAGCTTAGGTGTTTATAATTCACCCCTCCACTTT. V is TRBV11-2 and J is TRBJ1-6; no reliable D call. Trimming pared 1 base from V and 4 bases from J, leaving 5 bases between. The CDR3 runs to 14 residues. Per the germline V gene, CDR1 is SGHAT and CDR2 is FQNNGV.

This chain connects TRBV7-2 to TRBJ2-5, with D tentatively TRBD2 (7 bases). Germline CDR1 is SGHTA and CDR2 is FQGNSA. The CDR3 runs to 16 residues. V was shortened by 0 bases and J by 1 base, with 12 bases between the two germline ends. The CDR3 reads CASSLAGGGPQETQYF. As DNA, the CDR3 is TGTGCCAGCAGCTTAGCGGGCGGGGGCCCCCAAGAGACCCAGTACTTC.

There are a few counts of this clone. The rearrangement links TRBV4-1 to TRBJ2-3; D gene ambiguous. The CDR3 contains 18 residues. Germline lookup yields CDR1 MGHRA and CDR2 YSYEKL. V gave up 0 bases and J gave up 4 bases, with 20 bases separating them. The CDR3, as DNA: TGCGCCAGCAGCCAAGATCCCCTCATGCTAGTGCTCGCAGATACGCAGTATTTT. Translated, it gives CASSQDPLMLVLADTQYF.

The chain combines TRBV6-1 with TRBJ1-4; perhaps TRBD1 as D (5 bases). V was trimmed by 2 bases and J by 4 bases, leaving 11 bases between them. CDR1 is MNHNS, CDR2 SASEGT, per germline. The CDR3 runs 15 residues. CDR3 nucleotides: TGTGCCAGCAGTGAACCCGGGGGAAGTAATGAAAAACTGTTTTTT. Translation gives CASSEPGGSNEKLFF.

This chain connects TRBV7-2 to TRBJ1-4; D is ambiguous. Deletions cut 1 base from V and 0 bases from J, with 6 bases between. The germline gives CDR1 SGHTA, CDR2 FQGNSA. This CDR3 is built from 15 residues. The CDR3 reads CASSLDSTTNEKLFF. Written as DNA, the CDR3 is TGTGCCAGCAGCTTAGACAGCACAACTAATGAAAAACTGTTTTTT. The whole variable domain, filled in from reference TRBV7-2 and TRBJ1-4, reads GAGVSQSPSNKVTEKGKDVELRCDPISGHTALYWYRQSLGQGLEFLIYFQGNSAPDKSGLPSDRFSAERTGGSVSTLTIQRTQQEDSAVYLCASSLDSTTNEKLFFGSGTQLSVL.

The V and J genes are TRBV28 and TRBJ1-2; D may be TRBD1 (5 bases). Germline CDR1 reads MDHEN; CDR2 reads SYDVKM. This CDR3 is 15 amino acids long. Trimming pared 6 bases from V and 3 bases from J, leaving 17 bases between. The CDR3 DNA follows: TGTGCCAGCAGGGTCCTTTGGGAGGGACACTATGGCTACACCTTC. Translated: CASRVLWEGHYGYTF.

This chain uses TRBV5-4 with TRBJ2-3; 8 bases are shared with TRBD1. Trimming removed 1 base from V and 4 bases from J; junction bases left unmatched: 5. The CDR3 contains 15 residues. Germline V gene lookup returns CDR1 SGHNT and CDR2 YYREEE (reference sequence). CDR3 bases: TGTGCCAGCAGCTTGATAGGCAGGGGGCCAGATACGCAGTATTTT. This sequence encodes CASSLIGRGPDTQYF.

The chain is built from TRBV30 and TRBJ1-2, with no clear D. This CDR3 is built from 13 residues. Deletions cut 4 bases from V and 0 bases from J, with 9 bases between. The germline CDR1 and CDR2 sequences are GTSNPN and SVGIG (reference sequence). The CDR3 loop reads CAWNEGSNYGYTF. CDR3 coding DNA: TGTGCCTGGAATGAGGGCTCTAACTATGGCTACACCTTC.

The genes are TRBV10-2 and TRBJ2-3, with 13 bases that match TRBD2. The J segment lost 7 bases and the V segment lost 4 bases, leaving 2 bases of the junction unmatched. The CDR3 totals 14 residues. Germline CDR1 is WSHSY and CDR2 is SAAADI. The DNA of the CDR3 is TGCGCCAGCAGTGGGACTAGCGGGGGCCATACGCAGTATTTT. It translates to CASSGTSGGHTQYF.

The genes are TRBV28 and TRBJ1-5; possible D gene TRBD1, 6 bases. Germline V CDR1 and CDR2: MDHEN, SYDVKM. The CDR3 length is 14 residues. Trimming removed 6 bases from V and 2 bases from J, with 11 bases in between. The CDR3 DNA is TGTGCCAGCAGCCCCGCAGGGGGCAATCAGCCCCAGCATTTT. This translates into CASSPAGGNQPQHF.

This chain joins TRBV7-9 and TRBJ1-5, with a tentative D call TRBD1 (6 bases). Germline CDR1 is SEHNR and CDR2 is FQNEAQ (reference sequence). The CDR3 runs 14 residues. Trimming cost V 1 base and J 6 bases, with 10 bases left between them. The CDR3 coding sequence is TGTGCCAGCAGCTTAGGGGGGGGCCGTCAGCCCCAGCATTTT. Translating gives CASSLGGGRQPQHF. The full variable domain, in which reference TRBV7-9 and TRBJ1-5 provide the parts outside the CDR3, is DTGVSQNPRHKITKRGQNVTFRCDPISEHNRLYWYRQTLGQGPEFLTYFQNEAQLEKSRLLSDRFSAERPKGSFSTLEIQRTEQGDSAMYLCASSLGGGRQPQHFGDGTRLSIL.

This chain joins TRBV19 and TRBJ2-3, with D perhaps matching TRBD1 (5 bases). V shed 8 bases and J shed 2 bases, with 20 bases lying between them. CDR1 LNHDA and CDR2 SQIVND come from the germline V gene (reference sequence). This CDR3 region has 16 residues. The DNA for the CDR3 is TGTGCCAGTGAGCCTAGGGGCCGTCGCTTCACAGATACGCAGTATTTT. Translation gives CASEPRGRRFTDTQYF.

The chain is built from TRBV11-2 and TRBJ1-4; D might be TRBD1 (5 bases). Trimming shortened V by 5 bases and J by 0 bases, and 22 bases separated the two germline ends. This CDR3 has 19 residues. Germline CDR1 is SGHAT and CDR2 is FQNNGV. Here the CDR3 reads CASSIRGSGQRATNEKLFF. CDR3 nucleotides: TGTGCCAGCAGCATACGGGGTAGTGGACAAAGGGCAACTAATGAAAAACTGTTTTTT.

The CDR3 DNA reads TGTGCCAGCAGCGTAGGGGGGGATAACACAGATACGCAGTATTTT. Residues: CASSVGGDNTDTQYF. This rearrangement joins TRBV9 to TRBJ2-3; tentatively, D is TRBD2 (6 bases). The CDR3 extends over 15 amino acids. Germline loops: CDR1 SGDLS, CDR2 YYNGEE. V was cut by 0 bases and J by 2 bases, with 10 bases left in between.

This chain connects TRBV6-1 to TRBJ2-1; D possibly corresponds to TRBD2 (5 bases). The CDR3 is 14 amino acids. Trimming left V 6 bases short and J 8 bases short, with 17 bases between. Germline V gives CDR1 MNHNS, CDR2 SASEGT. The CDR3 nucleotides read TGTGCCAGCAGCTTTCCGGACTCCCGTCATGAGCAGTTCTTC. Encoded protein: CASSFPDSRHEQFF.

This chain links TRBV19 with TRBJ1-5, with TRBD1 matching over 8 bases. The CDR3 totals 14 residues. The germline CDR1 and CDR2 sequences are LNHDA and SQIVND (reference sequence). After removal of 8 bases from V and 7 bases from J, the junction contained 10 bases not matched to a gene. CDR3 DNA sequence: TGTGCCAGTGGGGAGACAGGGGTCAGGCAGCCCCAGCATTTT. Amino acid sequence: CASGETGVRQPQHF.

The chain uses TRBV19 and TRBJ2-7; 7 bases are a match to TRBD2. This CDR3 spans 14 amino acids. J was trimmed by 4 bases and V by 4 bases; bases with no gene match: 7. Germline assignment: CDR1 LNHDA and CDR2 SQIVND (reference sequence). CDR3 sequence reads: CASSTGAGAYEQYF. The CDR3 nucleotides are TGTGCCAGTAGTACCGGGGCGGGAGCTTACGAGCAGTACTTC. The full variable domain, rest sourced from reference TRBV19 and TRBJ2-7, is DGGITQSPKYLFRKEGQNVTLSCEQNLNHDAMYWYRQDPGQGLRLIYYSQIVNDFQKGDIAEGYSVSREKKESFPLTVTSAQKNPTAFYLCASSTGAGAYEQYFGPGTRLTVT.

The chain couples TRBV19 to TRBJ2-2; D gene unclear. The V end lost 1 base, the J end lost 1 base, and 4 bases lay between the germline ends. The CDR3 has 14 amino acids. Germline loops: CDR1 LNHDA, CDR2 SQIVND (reference sequence). CDR3 region: CASSIGRNTGELFF. CDR3 sequence (DNA): TGTGCCAGTAGTATAGGCAGGAACACCGGGGAGCTGTTTTTT.

V and J are TRBV4-2 and TRBJ2-2; D may be TRBD1 (5 bases). Trimming stripped 1 base from V and 4 bases from J, with 10 bases between. Germline V gene data show CDR1 as LGHNA and CDR2 as YNFKEQ. This CDR3 comprises 15 residues. CDR3 region: CASSQAAGSTGELFF. DNA for the CDR3: TGTGCCAGCAGCCAAGCGGCAGGGTCCACCGGGGAGCTGTTTTTT.

This chain joins TRBV11-2 and TRBJ2-5, with a tentative D call TRBD2 (6 bases). Trimming left V 7 bases short and J 2 bases short, with 17 bases between. The CDR3 runs to 15 residues. Germline assignment: CDR1 SGHAT and CDR2 FQNNGV. CDR3: CASTPLWGEQETQYF. CDR3 bases: TGTGCCAGCACCCCTCTCTGGGGGGAACAAGAGACCCAGTACTTC.

This chain joins TRBV6-5 and TRBJ2-1, with 8 bases that match TRBD1. Germline V gene sequence: CDR1 MNHEY, CDR2 SVGAGI. The CDR3 totals 14 residues. The trim removed 0 bases at V and 8 bases at J, leaving 3 bases unmatched. The CDR3: CASSYSGTGYEQFF. The DNA for the CDR3 is TGTGCCAGCAGTTACTCCGGGACAGGATATGAGCAGTTCTTC.

This rearrangement joins TRBV9 to TRBJ1-6, with no clear D. This CDR3 has 15 residues. V shed 4 bases and J shed 3 bases, with 11 bases lying between them. Germline CDR1 SGDLS, CDR2 YYNGEE. The CDR3 region is CASSFGGNYNSPLHF. The CDR3 bases are TGTGCCAGCAGCTTTGGAGGTAACTATAATTCACCCCTCCACTTT.

The chain links TRBV21-1 to TRBJ2-2; the D call of TRBD1 is as the table states it, not checked on the DNA. TRBV21-1 corresponds to a pseudogene. This CDR3 has 14 amino acids. The CDR3 here is CASSRAGGPGELFF. The CDR3 bases are TGTGCCAGCAGCAGAGCAGGGGGCCCCGGGGAGCTGTTTTTT.

This chain uses TRBV29-1 with TRBJ2-7; D might be TRBD2 (6 bases). The CDR3 spans 13 residues. The V end was cut by 6 bases, the J end by 0 bases, with 12 bases between. CDR1 is SQVTM, CDR2 ANQGSEA, per germline. CDR3 amino acids: CSVLVGGSYEQYF. DNA for the CDR3: TGCAGCGTGTTGGTCGGGGGCTCCTACGAGCAGTACTTC.

This clone was observed a handful of times. V is TRBV7-2 and J is TRBJ1-1; 8 bases agree with TRBD1. The CDR3 covers 16 residues. Germline loops: CDR1 SGHTA, CDR2 FQGNSA. The V and J ends lost 0 bases and 2 bases, in that order; junction bases with no gene match: 5. For the CDR3, the DNA is TGTGCCAGCAGCTTAGCGTGGGGACAGGTTAACACTGAAGCTTTCTTT. It encodes CASSLAWGQVNTEAFF.